This T cell receptor (beta chain) was observed in a study of blood T cell repertoires in COVID-19. Study context: Italy, Spain and the United States were the sources of the convalescent and acute COVID-19 samples. Sample material is recorded as cDNA or gDNA derived from T cells, B-cell-depleted T cells, or PBMCs.

Trimming at V came to 3 bases and at J to 5 bases, leaving 7 bases not matched to a gene. CDR3 length: 16 residues. CDR1 is KGHDR, CDR2 SFDVKD, per germline. As processed by the authors: Nucleated cell number was recorded as an estimate derived from reference gene primer amplification. Measured with immunoSEQ multiplex PCR; TCRdb has only the in-frame clones, and not every one. The V and J calls and clone size come from that table; D and trimming were worked out from the DNA. The profile shows some 120,000 clones, 90% of them singletons. The clonotype comes from a man in his fifties with active COVID-19. The chain uses TRBV24-1 and TRBJ2-2, with 8 bases identical to TRBD1. What was sequenced was peripheral blood. The CDR3 DNA follows: TGTGCCACCAGTGATGAAGGACAGGGTCTAACCGGGGAGCTGTTTTTT. Residues: CATSDEGQGLTGELFF.